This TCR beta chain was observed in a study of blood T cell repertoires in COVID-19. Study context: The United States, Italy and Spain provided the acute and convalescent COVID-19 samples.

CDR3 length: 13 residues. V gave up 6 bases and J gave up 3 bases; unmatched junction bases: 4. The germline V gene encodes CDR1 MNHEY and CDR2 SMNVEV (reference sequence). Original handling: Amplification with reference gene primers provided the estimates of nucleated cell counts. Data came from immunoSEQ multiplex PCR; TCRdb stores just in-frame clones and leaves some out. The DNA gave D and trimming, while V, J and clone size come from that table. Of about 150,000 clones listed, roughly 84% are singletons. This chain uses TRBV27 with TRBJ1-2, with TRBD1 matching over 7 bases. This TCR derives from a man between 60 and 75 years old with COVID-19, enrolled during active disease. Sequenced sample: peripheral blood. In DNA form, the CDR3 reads TGTGCCAGCAGGAGAACAGGGGACTATGGCTACACCTTC. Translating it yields CASRRTGDYGYTF.